This TCR beta chain was observed in a study of beta chain features in type 1 diabetes. Study-wide points: The study found moderately but significantly shorter TCRB CDR3s in all four CD4+ subsets of Type 1 diabetes patients. It was among patients, rather than healthy donors, that naive, central memory and Treg TCRB repertoires appeared more similar.

Expressed TCRB transcripts got sequenced, as all isolated RNA was reverse transcribed. Produced via immunoSEQ multiplex PCR; TCRdb's table is partial and in-frame only. The profile covers fewer than 400,000 clones, with around 9.7% appearing a single time and over 0.95% taken by the ten largest. This clone has more than one count but fewer than ten. Its antigen is currently unknown. Sequencing was performed on central memory CD4+ T cells from blood. The TCR comes from a man under 40 with type 1 diabetes.

Here the CDR3 reads CSALRTNEQFF. CDR3 nucleotide sequence: TGCAGTGCACTGAGAACCAATGAGCAGTTCTTC. The chain couples TRBV20-1 to TRBJ2-1; D unclear. The CDR3 consists of 11 residues. Trimming took 6 bases from V and 6 from J, leaving 9 bases between them. The germline gives CDR1 DFQATT, CDR2 SNEGSKA (reference sequence).